The 23 T cell receptor beta chains listed next were all sequenced from one sample in a study of blood T cell repertoires in COVID-19. Libraries were prepared by immunoSEQ multiplex PCR; TCRdb keeps only in-frame clonotypes and omits some of them. The repertoire consists of more than 100,000 clones, with about four fifths occurring once and the leading ten covering roughly 8.1%. Sequencing was performed on peripheral blood. Source of these receptors: a woman aged 60-75 years with active or convalescent COVID-19.

V is TRBV5-1 and J is TRBJ2-3; D might be TRBD2 (7 bases). The length of the CDR3 is 15 residues. Trimming pared 1 base from V and 6 bases from J, leaving 15 bases between. Germline-derived CDR1 and CDR2 are SGHRS and YFSETQ. The CDR3, as DNA: TGCGCCAGCAGCTTGTCGGGGGGCCTTTCCGATACGCAGTATTTT. As protein: CASSLSGGLSDTQYF.

The chain couples TRBV5-1 to TRBJ1-1; TRBD1 matches 10 bases. CDR3 size: 15 residues. Germline-derived CDR1 and CDR2 are SGHRS and YFSETQ. J lost 5 bases, V lost 1 base, and 5 bases had no gene match. The CDR3 coding sequence is TGCGCCAGCAGCTTGCTAGGACAGGGGGTAACTGAAGCTTTCTTT. Its translation is CASSLLGQGVTEAFF.

This sequence joins TRBV6-2 or TRBV6-3 and TRBJ2-6; TRBD1 matches 10 bases. The CDR3 length is 20 residues. CDR1 and CDR2 from the germline V gene are MNHEY and SVGEGT. V gave up 2 bases and J gave up 0 bases; unmatched junction bases: 10. The CDR3 spells CASSYLRDRGVSSGANVLTF. The CDR3 DNA reads as TGTGCCAGCAGTTACCTCCGGGACAGGGGTGTCTCCTCTGGGGCCAACGTCCTGACTTTC.

The V call is TRBV3-1 (or the pseudogene TRBV3-2), the J call TRBJ2-5, with no clear D. The CDR3 runs to 16 residues. Germline V gene lookup returns CDR1 LGHDT and CDR2 YNNKEL (reference sequence). Trimming left V 0 bases short and J 2 bases short, with 13 bases between. CDR3 protein: CASSQEVWALQETQYF. The CDR3 nucleotides are TGTGCCAGCAGCCAAGAAGTATGGGCCCTACAAGAGACCCAGTACTTC.

This clone came up a few times. The V and J genes are TRBV28 and TRBJ1-5; D might be TRBD1 (6 bases). This CDR3 is built from 12 residues. Germline CDR1 MDHEN, CDR2 SYDVKM. The V end was cut by 2 bases, the J end by 7 bases, with 6 bases between. CDR3 region: CASSLQGQPQHF. CDR3 nucleotides: TGTGCCAGCAGTTTACAGGGGCAGCCCCAGCATTTT.

This clone came up once. The rearrangement uses TRBV5-4 and TRBJ1-3; 8 bases align to TRBD1. The ends lost 3 bases at V and 2 bases at J; junction bases unmatched: 10. The CDR3 sequence is 17 residues long. The germline V gene encodes CDR1 SGHNT and CDR2 YYREEE (reference sequence). CDR3 sequence reads: CASSSGSDRVAGNTIYF. In DNA, the CDR3 is TGTGCCAGCAGCTCGGGTTCGGACAGGGTGGCTGGAAACACCATATATTTT. Looking up the rest from reference TRBV5-4 and TRBJ1-3 gives the full variable domain: ETGVTQSPTHLIKTRGQQVTLRCSSQSGHNTVSWYQQALGQGPQFIFQYYREEENGRGNFPPRFSGLQFPNYSSELNVNALELDDSALYLCASSSGSDRVAGNTIYFGEGSWLTVV.

The CDR3 protein is CASSPGTGSYEQYF. DNA of the CDR3: TGTGCCAGCAGCCCGGGGACAGGGTCCTACGAGCAGTACTTC. This rearrangement joins TRBV4-2 to TRBJ2-7; 9 bases are a match to TRBD1. Germline CDR1 is LGHNA and CDR2 is YNFKEQ. V lost 4 bases, J lost 1 base, and 2 bases stayed unmatched. The CDR3 extends over 14 amino acids.

CDR3 DNA sequence: TGTGCCAGCAGCTTGGTGACAGGGCTACAAGAGACCCAGTACTTC. It specifies CASSLVTGLQETQYF. The chain couples TRBV5-8 to TRBJ2-5; 7 nucleotides agree with TRBD1. The CDR3 contains 15 residues. With V trimmed by 0 bases and J by 2 bases, 4 bases remained unmatched. CDR1 and CDR2 (germline): SGHTS, YDEGEE.

On this clone: The same CDR3 can be traced to other DNA sequences in this sample. The chain recombines TRBV3-1 (or the pseudogene TRBV3-2) with TRBJ1-4; 7 bases map to TRBD1. CDR1 and CDR2 from the germline V gene are LGHDT and YNNKEL (reference sequence). This CDR3 has 14 residues. Losses at the gene ends were 4 bases for V and 7 bases for J; bases not matched to a gene: 6. CDR3 residues: CASSPGGGGEKLFF. CDR3 coding DNA: TGTGCCAGCAGCCCAGGAGGGGGCGGTGAAAAACTGTTTTTT.

The rearrangement joins TRBV5-1 to TRBJ2-6; 15 positions match TRBD2. Trimming cost V 0 bases and J 4 bases; bases outside gene matches: 5. This CDR3 has 19 residues. In germline, CDR1 is SGHRS, CDR2 YFSETQ. DNA of the CDR3: TGCGCCAGCAGCTTGGGCCCCGGGACTAGCGGGAGGGGGGCCAACGTCCTGACTTTC. Its protein product is CASSLGPGTSGRGANVLTF.

This clone appeared a single time. The chain uses TRBV20-1 and TRBJ1-2, with D unclear. The CDR3 is 11 residues long. The germline CDR1 and CDR2 sequences are DFQATT and SNEGSKA (reference sequence). Trimming left V 2 bases short and J 8 bases short, with 9 bases between. The CDR3 DNA reads as TGCAGTGCTAGATACCGGGGAGGCTACACCTTC. It encodes CSARYRGGYTF.

The CDR3 nucleotides read TGTGCCAGCAGCTCGGGACAGTATTCTGGAAACACCATATATTTT. Translating gives CASSSGQYSGNTIYF. The genes are TRBV5-8 and TRBJ1-3; TRBD1 matches 7 bases. Germline CDR1 and CDR2: SGHTS and YDEGEE. The V and J ends lost 3 bases and 1 base, in that order; junction bases with no gene match: 4. The CDR3 is made up of 15 amino acids.

The CDR3 spells CASRYKYEQYF. The CDR3 nucleotides read TGTGCCAGCAGATACAAGTACGAGCAGTACTTC. This chain joins TRBV21-1 and TRBJ2-7; TRBD1, the table's D call, lacks a check against the DNA. TRBV21-1 is a pseudogene segment. The CDR3 has 11 residues.

The chain employs TRBV5-5 and TRBJ2-1; TRBD2 is a possible D gene (6 bases). This CDR3 is 15 amino acids long. Trimming shortened V by 1 base and J by 4 bases, and 12 bases separated the two germline ends. Germline values: CDR1 SGHKS, CDR2 YYEKEE (reference sequence). CDR3 coding DNA: TGTGCCAGCAGCTTGCAGCAGGGAGGATACAATGAGCAGTTCTTC. Translated, it gives CASSLQQGGYNEQFF.

V usage is TRBV30 and J usage is TRBJ1-4; TRBD1 might be the D (5 bases). Germline lookup yields CDR1 GTSNPN and CDR2 SVGIG (reference sequence). This CDR3 region has 14 residues. Trimming took off 2 bases at V and 6 bases at J, with 13 bases between the two ends. The CDR3 sequence is CAWSPPGRDEKLFF. Written as DNA, the CDR3 is TGTGCCTGGAGTCCCCCAGGGAGGGATGAAAAACTGTTTTTT.

V and J are TRBV18 and TRBJ1-4; 8 bases match TRBD1. The V gene's germline CDR1 is KGHSH and CDR2 LQKENI. The CDR3 covers 14 residues. The J segment lost 8 bases and the V segment lost 4 bases, leaving 6 bases of the junction unmatched. The CDR3 loop reads CASSQQGGTEKLFF. The CDR3 DNA follows: TGTGCCAGCTCACAACAGGGGGGGACCGAAAAACTGTTTTTT.

The chain has TRBV7-2 and TRBJ2-7; 15 bases fit TRBD2. The junction had 11 bases not matched to a gene; V was cut back by 6 bases and J by 2 bases. CDR3 length: 18 amino acids. Germline-derived CDR1 and CDR2 are SGHTA and FQGNSA. For the CDR3, the DNA is TGTGCCAGCAGTTCCGGGACTAGCGGGAGGACCACCCCCTACGAGCAGTACTTC. Protein sequence: CASSSGTSGRTTPYEQYF.

The chain links TRBV27 to TRBJ1-4, with D uncertain. Germline-derived CDR1 and CDR2 are MNHEY and SMNVEV (reference sequence). The CDR3 is 15 residues long. V was trimmed by 5 bases and J by 0 bases, leaving 10 bases between them. The CDR3 DNA sequence: TGTGCCAGCAGTGCCCGCGGTGCAACTAATGAAAAACTGTTTTTT. As protein: CASSARGATNEKLFF.

This clone was seen a handful of times. This CDR3 reads CATSDPGTGSGNTIYF. In nucleotides, the CDR3 is TGTGCCACCAGTGATCCCGGGACAGGGTCTGGAAACACCATATATTTT. The J gene is TRBJ1-3, the V gene TRBV24-1; 9 bases agree with TRBD1. CDR3 length: 16 residues. The germline CDR1 and CDR2 sequences are KGHDR and SFDVKD. The J segment lost 1 base and the V segment lost 3 bases, leaving 3 bases of the junction unmatched.

The chain carries TRBV3-1 (or the pseudogene TRBV3-2) and TRBJ2-3, with 15 bases lining up with TRBD2. The CDR3 loop spans 16 amino acids. The V gene end was trimmed by 4 bases and the J gene end by 11 bases; junction bases not matched to a gene: 10. Germline V lookup: CDR1 LGHDT, CDR2 YNNKEL (reference sequence). The CDR3 here is CASSLRTSGGAEGQYF. The CDR3 nucleotides are TGTGCCAGCAGCCTCCGGACTAGCGGGGGGGCAGAAGGGCAGTATTTT.

The chain is built from TRBV19 and TRBJ2-3; a weak D match, TRBD2 (6 bases). The CDR3 spans 15 residues. Germline-derived CDR1 and CDR2 are LNHDA and SQIVND (reference sequence). V lost 3 bases to trimming and J lost 6 bases, with 16 bases between them. The CDR3 sequence is CASSIGGAERDTQYF. The CDR3 DNA is TGTGCCAGTAGTATCGGAGGGGCGGAAAGGGATACGCAGTATTTT.

The chain uses TRBV18 and TRBJ2-7, with 7 bases matching TRBD1. CDR1 is KGHSH and CDR2 is LQKENI in the germline V gene. The V segment lost 3 bases and the J segment 0 bases; nucleotides outside the gene matches: 2. The CDR3 is 14 amino acids. The CDR3 spells CASSPGTVSYEQYF. In nucleotides, the CDR3 is TGTGCCAGCTCACCCGGGACAGTCTCCTACGAGCAGTACTTC.

The DNA for the CDR3 is TGTGCCACGGGCGGGACAGTCTACGAGCAGTACTTC. It translates to CATGGTVYEQYF. The rearrangement joins TRBV6-1 to TRBJ2-7, with a tentative D call TRBD1 (7 bases). V lost 10 bases, J lost 3 bases, and 13 bases lay in between. Germline V gives CDR1 MNHNS, CDR2 SASEGT. The CDR3 loop spans 12 amino acids.